Listed below are T cell receptor beta chains from one sample, sequenced in a study of CD8 T cells in Susac syndrome. TCRdb reanalysed the immunoSEQ multiplex PCR reads using MiXCR and keeps one entry per CDR3 protein. The table has over 200,000 distinct CDR3 sequences, approximately 95% seen once; the top ten hold approximately 0.081%. Sample: CD4+ T cells from PBMCs. These receptors originate from a human donor with multiple sclerosis. CDR3s include the opening cysteine and the closing phenylalanine or tryptophan. The order of the fields is CDR3 protein, CDR3 DNA, D gene, clone size, J gene, V gene. The D gene is left open where the match is weak. Expanded clones are given a class, and other clones once, few, many or no size at all.

CDR3aa: CASLGGPTEAFF; CDR3nt: TGTGCCAGCCTCGGAGGGCCCACTGAAGCTTTCTTT; d_gene: .; abundance: .; j_gene: TRBJ1-1; v_gene: TRBV3-1
CDR3aa: CASSLELNAEAFF; CDR3nt: TGTGCTAGCAGCTTAGAACTAAACGCTGAAGCTTTCTTT; d_gene: .; abundance: .; j_gene: TRBJ1-1; v_gene: TRBV7-7
CDR3aa: CSVVGTNTEAFF; CDR3nt: TGCAGCGTTGTTGGGACGAACACTGAAGCTTTCTTT; d_gene: .; abundance: .; j_gene: TRBJ1-1; v_gene: TRBV29-1
CDR3aa: CASSTGDTGELFF; CDR3nt: TGTGCCAGCAGTACGGGGGACACCGGGGAGCTGTTTTTT; d_gene: .; abundance: once; j_gene: TRBJ2-2; v_gene: TRBV5-4
CDR3aa: CASRAGTRGNEQFF; CDR3nt: TGTGCCAGCAGGGCCGGGACTAGAGGGAATGAGCAGTTCTTC; d_gene: TRBD2; abundance: .; j_gene: TRBJ2-1; v_gene: TRBV3-1
CDR3aa: CAWMGGLYEQYF; CDR3nt: TGTGCCTGGATGGGAGGACTATACGAGCAGTACTTC; d_gene: .; abundance: .; j_gene: TRBJ2-7; v_gene: TRBV30
CDR3aa: CASSSQLWGARETQYF; CDR3nt: TGTGCCAGCAGCTCCCAGCTATGGGGGGCGAGAGAGACCCAGTACTTC; d_gene: .; abundance: .; j_gene: TRBJ2-5; v_gene: TRBV3-1
CDR3aa: CASSPTTGMNTEAFF; CDR3nt: TGTGCCAGCAGTCCGACGACAGGGATGAACACTGAAGCTTTCTTT; d_gene: TRBD1; abundance: .; j_gene: TRBJ1-1; v_gene: TRBV28
CDR3aa: CASSPRTSGGEGETQYF; CDR3nt: TGCGCCAGCAGCCCACGGACTAGCGGGGGGGAAGGAGAGACCCAGTACTTC; d_gene: TRBD2; abundance: .; j_gene: TRBJ2-5; v_gene: TRBV5-1
CDR3aa: CASSTRGGRKFF; CDR3nt: TGTGCCAGCAGCACGAGAGGGGGGCGGAAGTTCTTC; d_gene: .; abundance: .; j_gene: TRBJ2-1; v_gene: TRBV7-8
CDR3aa: CASSLTGSGEQYF; CDR3nt: TGTGCCAGCAGTCTAACAGGGTCAGGGGAGCAGTACTTC; d_gene: .; abundance: .; j_gene: TRBJ2-7; v_gene: TRBV28
CDR3aa: CASSFRSQEQFF; CDR3nt: TGCGCCAGCAGCTTCCGTTCACAGGAGCAGTTCTTC; d_gene: .; abundance: .; j_gene: TRBJ2-1; v_gene: TRBV5-1
CDR3aa: CASSPGGGDSYNEQFF; CDR3nt: TGTGCCAGCAGCCCCGGGGGAGGGGACTCCTACAATGAGCAGTTCTTC; d_gene: TRBD2; abundance: once; j_gene: TRBJ2-1; v_gene: TRBV6-6
CDR3aa: CAWSSVRGETQYF; CDR3nt: TGTGCCTGGAGCTCTGTGCGCGGAGAGACCCAGTACTTC; d_gene: .; abundance: .; j_gene: TRBJ2-5; v_gene: TRBV30
CDR3aa: CASSQDTPTDTQYF; CDR3nt: TGTGCCAGCAGCCAAGATACTCCTACAGATACGCAGTATTTT; d_gene: .; abundance: .; j_gene: TRBJ2-3; v_gene: TRBV14
CDR3aa: CASSLVGYESYNEQFF; CDR3nt: TGCGCCAGCAGCTTGGTAGGGTACGAGTCCTACAATGAGCAGTTCTTC; d_gene: .; abundance: .; j_gene: TRBJ2-1; v_gene: TRBV5-1
CDR3aa: CASSILASSGYTF; CDR3nt: .; d_gene: .; abundance: .; j_gene: TRBJ1-2; v_gene: TRBV12-3/TRBV12-4